This is a list of T cell receptor beta chains from one sample in a study of shared T cell receptors in the human thymus. The data were produced by immunoSEQ multiplex PCR, yet TCRdb's version contains in-frame clones alone and is incomplete. The sample lists some 700,000 clones, roughly 88% occurring once. The sample was also linked to a second study, of human thymus T cells.

Sequenced: thymocytes. These receptors were obtained from a girl under three years old with a congenital heart defect. Both conserved end residues are part of each CDR3. The D gene is left open where the match is weak. The size entry is marked missing in some rows and otherwise reads once, few, many or a size class.

j_call: TRBJ1-1; d_call: TRBD1; clone_size: NA; v_call: TRBV4-1; cdr3_nt: TGCGCCAGCAGCCAAGTCCTGACAGGGGGATTCACTGAAGCTTTCTTT; cdr3_aa: CASSQVLTGGFTEAFF
j_call: TRBJ2-2; d_call: TRBD1; clone_size: NA; v_call: TRBV27; cdr3_nt: TGTGCCAGCAGTTTAAGGGACAGTGCCAAGGGGACCGGGGAGCTGTTTTTT; cdr3_aa: CASSLRDSAKGTGELFF
j_call: TRBJ1-3; d_call: TRBD1; clone_size: NA; v_call: TRBV2; cdr3_nt: TGTGCCAGCAGTGAAGCCAGGGACAGGGGGGTGGGAAACACCATATATTTT; cdr3_aa: CASSEARDRGVGNTIYF
j_call: TRBJ1-1; d_call: TRBD1; clone_size: NA; v_call: TRBV29-1; cdr3_nt: TGCAGCGTTGTCAGGACAGGGGCGAACACTGAAGCTTTCTTT; cdr3_aa: CSVVRTGANTEAFF
j_call: TRBJ1-1; d_call: NA; clone_size: NA; v_call: TRBV12-5; cdr3_nt: TGTGCTAGTGCCCCGAGTGGGGGCCTTCCAAACACTGAAGCTTTCTTT; cdr3_aa: CASAPSGGLPNTEAFF
j_call: TRBJ2-1; d_call: NA; clone_size: NA; v_call: TRBV29-1; cdr3_nt: TGCAGCGTCGAGGTGAATGAGCAGTTCTTC; cdr3_aa: CSVEVNEQFF
j_call: TRBJ2-7; d_call: NA; clone_size: NA; v_call: TRBV11-2; cdr3_nt: TGTGCCAGCAGCTTGGTCAGGGACTACGAGCAGTACTTC; cdr3_aa: CASSLVRDYEQYF
j_call: TRBJ1-1; d_call: NA; clone_size: few; v_call: TRBV13; cdr3_nt: TGTGCCAGCAGCTATTACTCAGGGGAAGTCGGCATGAACACTGAAGCTTTCTTT; cdr3_aa: CASSYYSGEVGMNTEAFF
j_call: TRBJ1-2; d_call: TRBD1; clone_size: NA; v_call: TRBV28; cdr3_nt: TGTGCCAGCAGGTACCGGGACAGGTCCCGCCACCCGCCCTATGGCTACACCTTC; cdr3_aa: CASRYRDRSRHPPYGYTF
j_call: TRBJ2-5; d_call: TRBD2; clone_size: NA; v_call: TRBV7-8; cdr3_nt: TGTGCCAGCAGCTTAGGACTAGCGGCGAACCAAGAGACCCAGTACTTC; cdr3_aa: CASSLGLAANQETQYF
j_call: TRBJ2-7; d_call: NA; clone_size: NA; v_call: TRBV30; cdr3_nt: TGTGCCTGGAGTGGCGCCCATCCCTACGAGCAGTACTTC; cdr3_aa: CAWSGAHPYEQYF
j_call: TRBJ2-3; d_call: TRBD2; clone_size: once; v_call: TRBV5-6; cdr3_nt: TGTGCCAGCAGCTTGAGGACTAGCGGGGGCACAGATACGCAGTATTTT; cdr3_aa: CASSLRTSGGTDTQYF
j_call: TRBJ1-2; d_call: NA; clone_size: NA; v_call: TRBV11-2; cdr3_nt: TGTGCCAGCAGCTTATCCCCCCCCGGGGGGCGAAGGGATGGCTACACCTTC; cdr3_aa: CASSLSPPGGRRDGYTF
j_call: TRBJ2-5; d_call: NA; clone_size: NA; v_call: TRBV6-1; cdr3_nt: TGTGCCAGCGGGGGCGTAGGGGAGACCCAGTACTTC; cdr3_aa: CASGGVGETQYF
j_call: TRBJ1-4; d_call: TRBD1; clone_size: NA; v_call: TRBV5-1; cdr3_nt: TGCGCCAGCAGCTTAAGGGGGCTCGGCGTTCTAACTAATGAAAAACTGTTTTTT; cdr3_aa: CASSLRGLGVLTNEKLFF
j_call: TRBJ1-1; d_call: NA; clone_size: NA; v_call: TRBV5-1; cdr3_nt: TGCGCCAGCAGCTTAGGGACACGTTTCTCTGAAGCTTTCTTT; cdr3_aa: CASSLGTRFSEAFF
j_call: TRBJ1-4; d_call: TRBD1; clone_size: NA; v_call: TRBV6-1; cdr3_nt: TGTGCCAGCCGTCGGACAGGCCTTAATGAAAAACTGTTTTTT; cdr3_aa: CASRRTGLNEKLFF
j_call: TRBJ2-1; d_call: NA; clone_size: NA; v_call: TRBV6-4; cdr3_nt: TGTGCCAGCAGTGAAGTCCTCGTGTCGGGGGACCCTCGCTACAATGAGCAGTTCTTC; cdr3_aa: CASSEVLVSGDPRYNEQFF
j_call: TRBJ1-4; d_call: TRBD1; clone_size: once; v_call: TRBV4-1; cdr3_nt: TGCGCCAGCAGGGGACAGGGGGGAAAGAATGAAAAACTGTTTTTT; cdr3_aa: CASRGQGGKNEKLFF
j_call: TRBJ1-1; d_call: TRBD1; clone_size: NA; v_call: TRBV27; cdr3_nt: TGTGCCAGCAGTTTATTTTGCCACGCAGGGACAGGAGGAAAATTTAACACTGAAGCTTTCTTT; cdr3_aa: CASSLFCHAGTGGKFNTEAFF
j_call: TRBJ2-3; d_call: NA; clone_size: NA; v_call: TRBV9; cdr3_nt: TGTGCCAGCAGCTCGCCCCCGGGAGATACGCAGTATTTT; cdr3_aa: CASSSPPGDTQYF
j_call: TRBJ2-6; d_call: NA; clone_size: once; v_call: TRBV18; cdr3_nt: TGTGCCAGCTCACCCCGGGACATCTCGGGGGCCAACGTCCTGACTTTC; cdr3_aa: CASSPRDISGANVLTF
j_call: TRBJ1-6; d_call: NA; clone_size: NA; v_call: TRBV6-5; cdr3_nt: TGTGCCAGCAGTTCGGCGAATTGGAGTTCACCCCTCCACTTT; cdr3_aa: CASSSANWSSPLHF
j_call: TRBJ1-1; d_call: TRBD1; clone_size: NA; v_call: TRBV2; cdr3_nt: TGTGCCAGCAGTGCCCCGGGACAGGGAGGGAACACTGAAGCTTTCTTT; cdr3_aa: CASSAPGQGGNTEAFF
j_call: TRBJ1-1; d_call: NA; clone_size: NA; v_call: TRBV27; cdr3_nt: TGTGCCAGCAGTCCGAATGCAGGGCTCGGCACTGAAGCTTTCTTT; cdr3_aa: CASSPNAGLGTEAFF
j_call: TRBJ1-2; d_call: TRBD1; clone_size: NA; v_call: TRBV28; cdr3_nt: TGTGCCAGCGACCCACAGGGGGGTTGGGGCTACACCTTC; cdr3_aa: CASDPQGGWGYTF
j_call: TRBJ2-1; d_call: TRBD1; clone_size: NA; v_call: TRBV27; cdr3_nt: TGTGCCAGCGGGGACAGGGATTCGGATGAGCAGTTCTTC; cdr3_aa: CASGDRDSDEQFF
j_call: TRBJ2-5; d_call: NA; clone_size: NA; v_call: TRBV25-1; cdr3_nt: TGTGCCAGCAGTGAAGAGGGGGTGTACGAGACCCAGTACTTC; cdr3_aa: CASSEEGVYETQYF
j_call: TRBJ2-6; d_call: NA; clone_size: NA; v_call: TRBV4-3; cdr3_nt: TGCGCCAGCAGCCAAGATCCCGGGGTCAGGTCGAAACCCCTCTCTGGGGCCAACGTCCTGACTTTC; cdr3_aa: CASSQDPGVRSKPLSGANVLTF
j_call: TRBJ1-2; d_call: NA; clone_size: NA; v_call: TRBV7-2; cdr3_nt: TGTGCCAGCAGCTCTCCGGGAGGCTACACCTTC; cdr3_aa: CASSSPGGYTF
j_call: TRBJ2-7; d_call: NA; clone_size: NA; v_call: TRBV10-2; cdr3_nt: TGCGCGACGAACAATTTGGCAGGGTGTACCTACGAGCAGTACTTC; cdr3_aa: CATNNLAGCTYEQYF
j_call: TRBJ2-2; d_call: TRBD2; clone_size: NA; v_call: TRBV7-7; cdr3_nt: TGTGCCAGCAGCGCGGGACTATGGGACACCGGGGAGCTGTTTTTT; cdr3_aa: CASSAGLWDTGELFF
j_call: TRBJ2-1; d_call: NA; clone_size: NA; v_call: TRBV4-3; cdr3_nt: TGCGCCAGCAGCCAAAGCCTTGAAAGCGGCAACTCCTACAATGAGCAGTTCTTC; cdr3_aa: CASSQSLESGNSYNEQFF
j_call: TRBJ2-5; d_call: NA; clone_size: once; v_call: TRBV20-1; cdr3_nt: TGCAGTGCTAGGGGCCGAGAGACCCAGTACTTC; cdr3_aa: CSARGRETQYF
j_call: TRBJ1-5; d_call: NA; clone_size: NA; v_call: TRBV4-1; cdr3_nt: TGCGCCAGCAGCCAAGCGGGTCAGGGTTGGGGCAATCAGCCCCAGCATTTT; cdr3_aa: CASSQAGQGWGNQPQHF
j_call: TRBJ2-1; d_call: NA; clone_size: NA; v_call: TRBV7-9; cdr3_nt: TGTGCCAGCAGTTCCGGGGAGAGCTCCTACAATGAGCAGTTCTTC; cdr3_aa: CASSSGESSYNEQFF
j_call: TRBJ1-3; d_call: NA; clone_size: NA; v_call: TRBV28; cdr3_nt: TGTGCCAGCAGTTTGAGACTAAGACGGGGATCCTATTTTAGAAACACCATATATTTT; cdr3_aa: CASSLRLRRGSYFRNTIYF
j_call: TRBJ1-2; d_call: TRBD1; clone_size: NA; v_call: TRBV6-1; cdr3_nt: TGTGCCAGCAGTGACAACCGGACAGGCTATGGCTACACCTTC; cdr3_aa: CASSDNRTGYGYTF
j_call: TRBJ1-4; d_call: NA; clone_size: NA; v_call: TRBV5-1; cdr3_nt: TGCGCCAGCAGCTTAAAGAGGGAGCATGAAAAACTGTTTTTT; cdr3_aa: CASSLKREHEKLFF
j_call: TRBJ2-1; d_call: TRBD2; clone_size: NA; v_call: TRBV4-2; cdr3_nt: TGTGCCAGCAGCCAAGATAGATCTAGCGGGTTCTCCCTTTCCTACAATGAGCAGTTCTTC; cdr3_aa: CASSQDRSSGFSLSYNEQFF
j_call: TRBJ1-2; d_call: TRBD1; clone_size: NA; v_call: TRBV19; cdr3_nt: TGTGCCAGTAGTTCGGGACAGGGGGCTTTTGGCTACACCTTC; cdr3_aa: CASSSGQGAFGYTF
j_call: TRBJ2-1; d_call: NA; clone_size: NA; v_call: TRBV5-1; cdr3_nt: TGCGCCAGCAGCTTGGCCGGGACTGACAATGAGCAGTTCTTC; cdr3_aa: CASSLAGTDNEQFF
j_call: TRBJ1-6; d_call: NA; clone_size: NA; v_call: TRBV27; cdr3_nt: TGTGCCAGCAGTTTATTCTACCAGGGAATACGATCACCCCTCCACTTT; cdr3_aa: CASSLFYQGIRSPLHF
j_call: TRBJ2-1; d_call: TRBD2; clone_size: NA; v_call: TRBV13; cdr3_nt: TGTGCCAGCAGCGCCCCTGGCCCCGGGACTAGCGGGGGGCACTCCTACAATGAGCAGTTCTTC; cdr3_aa: CASSAPGPGTSGGHSYNEQFF
j_call: TRBJ2-1; d_call: NA; clone_size: NA; v_call: TRBV10-3; cdr3_nt: TGTGCCATCAGTGAGCCGATAGTACCTGGTGTTGAGCAGTTCTTC; cdr3_aa: CAISEPIVPGVEQFF
j_call: TRBJ1-1; d_call: NA; clone_size: once; v_call: TRBV5-1; cdr3_nt: TGCGCCAGCAGCTTTGACATCTACACTGAAGCTTTCTTT; cdr3_aa: CASSFDIYTEAFF
j_call: TRBJ2-2; d_call: TRBD2; clone_size: NA; v_call: TRBV7-2; cdr3_nt: TGTGCCAGCAGCCCAGACCGGGGGGAAGCGGCCGGGGAGCTGTTTTTT; cdr3_aa: CASSPDRGEAAGELFF
j_call: TRBJ2-2; d_call: NA; clone_size: NA; v_call: TRBV5-6; cdr3_nt: TGTGCCAGCAGCTTTTATGACACCGGGGAGCTGTTTTTT; cdr3_aa: CASSFYDTGELFF
j_call: TRBJ2-2; d_call: TRBD1; clone_size: NA; v_call: TRBV5-1; cdr3_nt: TGCGCCAGCAGCACCGGGACAGTGAACACCGGGGAGCTGTTTTTT; cdr3_aa: CASSTGTVNTGELFF